This T cell receptor beta chain was found in a study of technical replicates of blood from a handful of donors. This CDR3 has 15 amino acids. The junction had 0 bases not matched to a gene; V was cut back by 2 bases and J by 5 bases. CDR1 is KGHSH, CDR2 LQKENI, per germline. Generated by immunoSEQ multiplex PCR, the TCRdb table keeps only in-frame clones and is missing some. Among approximately 69,000 clones listed, approximately 88% were seen once. The clonotype comes from a human donor in good health. Some clones in this sample may be carry-over from other donors' samples. V gene TRBV18 combines with J gene TRBJ2-7; TRBD2 aligns across 16 bases. Input material: PBMCs. The CDR3 loop is CASSPGTSGRDEQYF. The CDR3 DNA follows: TGTGCCAGCTCACCAGGGACTAGCGGGAGGGACGAGCAGTACTTC.